These T cell receptor beta chains were read from a single sample in a study of T-cell memory formation after mild COVID-19. TCRdb analysed the 5' RACE reads with MiXCR anew, one entry per CDR3 protein. The sample gives about 400,000 distinct CDR3 sequences, roughly a quarter of which show up once; 8.5% to 10% is in the top ten. Sequenced input: PBMCs or a T cell subset sorted from them (not recorded which). The source is an adult woman who had mild COVID-19 (a few samples of this study predate the infection). Cell type and time point are not known. CDR3s include the opening cysteine and the closing phenylalanine or tryptophan. The order of the fields is V gene, J gene, D gene, clone size, CDR3 DNA, CDR3 protein. A D gene is named only where the DNA matches it firmly. Where a row states a size, it is once, few, many or the class of an expanded clone; other rows omit it.

v_call: TRBV7-2; j_call: TRBJ2-1; d_call: TRBD2; clone_size: -; cdr3_nt: TGTGCCAGCAGCTTTGGCGGGGGGGCACTTTGGGAGCAGTTCTTC; cdr3_aa: CASSFGGGALWEQFF
v_call: TRBV15; j_call: TRBJ2-1; d_call: TRBD2; clone_size: -; cdr3_nt: TGTGCCACCAGCACTAGACTAGCGGGAGGATCCTATGAGCAGTTCTTC; cdr3_aa: CATSTRLAGGSYEQFF
v_call: TRBV12-3/TRBV12-4; j_call: TRBJ2-5; d_call: TRBD2; clone_size: few; cdr3_nt: TGTGCCAGCAGTGGACCCGAGAGCGGGGGGGAAGAGACCCAGTACTTC; cdr3_aa: CASSGPESGGEETQYF
v_call: TRBV4-1; j_call: TRBJ1-2; d_call: -; clone_size: few; cdr3_nt: TGCGCCAGCAGCCATCCCGGGGTTAGTGGCTACACCTTC; cdr3_aa: CASSHPGVSGYTF
v_call: TRBV7-9; j_call: TRBJ2-3; d_call: -; clone_size: -; cdr3_nt: TGTGCCAGCAGCCTTCAGGGCGGCGCAGATACGCAGTATTTT; cdr3_aa: CASSLQGGADTQYF
v_call: TRBV5-5; j_call: TRBJ1-2; d_call: TRBD1; clone_size: -; cdr3_nt: TGTGCCAGCAGCCCCCAGGGACAGGGGGCGGGTGGCTACACCTTC; cdr3_aa: CASSPQGQGAGGYTF
v_call: TRBV27; j_call: TRBJ2-7; d_call: -; clone_size: few; cdr3_nt: TGTGCCAGCAGTTTTTGGGGGTCCCGCTACGAGCAGTACTTC; cdr3_aa: CASSFWGSRYEQYF
v_call: TRBV11-2; j_call: TRBJ2-2; d_call: -; clone_size: few; cdr3_nt: TGTGCCAGCACCGTTGGGGGTACCGGGGAGCTGTTTTTT; cdr3_aa: CASTVGGTGELFF
v_call: TRBV4-1; j_call: TRBJ2-1; d_call: TRBD2; clone_size: -; cdr3_nt: TGCGCCAGCAGCCAAGTAGCGGGGGGGCTTGGTGAGCAGTTCTTC; cdr3_aa: CASSQVAGGLGEQFF
v_call: TRBV5-1; j_call: TRBJ2-1; d_call: TRBD2; clone_size: -; cdr3_nt: TGCGCCAGCCGCAGCGGGGGCTCCTACAATGAGCAGTTCTTC; cdr3_aa: CASRSGGSYNEQFF
v_call: TRBV5-1; j_call: TRBJ1-1; d_call: TRBD1; clone_size: -; cdr3_nt: TGCGCCAGCAGCTGGGGACCGGGACAGGGGAGGCCTCAGAACACTGAAGCTTTCTTT; cdr3_aa: CASSWGPGQGRPQNTEAFF
v_call: TRBV7-9; j_call: TRBJ2-1; d_call: TRBD2; clone_size: -; cdr3_nt: TGTGCCAGCAGCTTAGGGCTATTCGGGAGGTACAATGAGCAGTTCTTC; cdr3_aa: CASSLGLFGRYNEQFF
v_call: TRBV24-1; j_call: TRBJ2-5; d_call: TRBD2; clone_size: few; cdr3_nt: TGTGCCACCAGTGATCGACTAGCGGGAGTGGAGACCCAGTACTTC; cdr3_aa: CATSDRLAGVETQYF
v_call: TRBV7-9; j_call: TRBJ2-1; d_call: -; clone_size: few; cdr3_nt: TGTGCCAGCAGCCTACTAGACTTCTCCTACAATGAGCAGTTCTTC; cdr3_aa: CASSLLDFSYNEQFF
v_call: TRBV12-3/TRBV12-4; j_call: TRBJ2-7; d_call: -; clone_size: -; cdr3_nt: TGTGCCAGCAGTTTCCGGGGGAAAGGCTACGAGCAGTACTTC; cdr3_aa: CASSFRGKGYEQYF
v_call: TRBV4-3; j_call: TRBJ1-5; d_call: -; clone_size: -; cdr3_nt: TGCGCCAGCAGCCCAGCAGGGGTAGATCAGCCCCAGCATTTT; cdr3_aa: CASSPAGVDQPQHF
v_call: TRBV29-1; j_call: TRBJ2-3; d_call: TRBD2; clone_size: -; cdr3_nt: TGCAGCGTTAAGACCGGCCAGCGGGATGATACGCAGTATTTT; cdr3_aa: CSVKTGQRDDTQYF
v_call: TRBV11-2; j_call: TRBJ2-5; d_call: -; clone_size: -; cdr3_nt: TGTGCCAGCAGCTCCGTTCGAGGGCAAGAGACCCAGTACTTC; cdr3_aa: CASSSVRGQETQYF
v_call: TRBV29-1; j_call: TRBJ2-3; d_call: -; clone_size: -; cdr3_nt: TGCAGCGCTGGGGGTGGCACAGATACGCAGTATTTT; cdr3_aa: CSAGGGTDTQYF
v_call: TRBV11-3; j_call: TRBJ1-2; d_call: -; clone_size: -; cdr3_nt: TGTGCCAGCAGCTTATACCTTCCTCTCGGACGGGTGGCTAACTATGGCTACACCTTC; cdr3_aa: CASSLYLPLGRVANYGYTF
v_call: TRBV20-1; j_call: TRBJ1-1; d_call: -; clone_size: many; cdr3_nt: TGCAGAGCCCTTAGGGGCGGAATGAACACTGAAGCTTTCTTT; cdr3_aa: CRALRGGMNTEAFF
v_call: TRBV7-8; j_call: TRBJ2-2; d_call: -; clone_size: few; cdr3_nt: TGTGCCAGCAGCGAAAACTCGAACACCGGGGAGCTGTTTTTT; cdr3_aa: CASSENSNTGELFF
v_call: TRBV19; j_call: TRBJ2-1; d_call: -; clone_size: few; cdr3_nt: TGTGCCAGTACGGACAGATACAATGAGCAGTTCTTC; cdr3_aa: CASTDRYNEQFF
v_call: TRBV5-1; j_call: TRBJ1-2; d_call: -; clone_size: few; cdr3_nt: TGCGCCAGCAGCATGGCCCCGAAACACTATGGCTACACCTTC; cdr3_aa: CASSMAPKHYGYTF
v_call: TRBV11-3; j_call: TRBJ1-1; d_call: -; clone_size: -; cdr3_nt: TGTGCCAGCAGCCTACACGGGAGCCAGAACACTGAAGCTTTCTTT; cdr3_aa: CASSLHGSQNTEAFF
v_call: TRBV7-9; j_call: TRBJ2-1; d_call: -; clone_size: -; cdr3_nt: TGTGCCAGCAGCTTAGTTACATTCCCGAATGAGCAGTTCTTC; cdr3_aa: CASSLVTFPNEQFF
v_call: TRBV2; j_call: TRBJ2-3; d_call: TRBD1; clone_size: -; cdr3_nt: TGTGCCAGCAGGCCCCCGACCGGGACAGTTCTCCCTAGCACAGATACGCAGTATTTT; cdr3_aa: CASRPPTGTVLPSTDTQYF
v_call: TRBV30; j_call: TRBJ1-2; d_call: TRBD1; clone_size: -; cdr3_nt: TGTGCCTGGCGGGGATGGGGACAGGGAAATGGCTACACCTTC; cdr3_aa: CAWRGWGQGNGYTF
v_call: TRBV6-1; j_call: TRBJ1-2; d_call: -; clone_size: -; cdr3_nt: TGTGCCAGCAGTGTGGGACTTCAGTACACCTTC; cdr3_aa: CASSVGLQYTF
v_call: TRBV12-3/TRBV12-4; j_call: TRBJ2-1; d_call: -; clone_size: few; cdr3_nt: TGTGCCAGCAGCCCCCAGGGGTCCCTTTCCTACAATGAGCAGTTCTTC; cdr3_aa: CASSPQGSLSYNEQFF
v_call: TRBV2; j_call: TRBJ2-1; d_call: TRBD2; clone_size: -; cdr3_nt: TGTGCCAGCACGGCTAGCGGGAGAATGGGTGAGCAGTTCTTC; cdr3_aa: CASTASGRMGEQFF
v_call: TRBV6-2/TRBV6-3; j_call: TRBJ2-1; d_call: -; clone_size: -; cdr3_nt: TGTGCCAGCAGTCCGATCGGACGGAGCTACTACAATGAGCAGTTCTTC; cdr3_aa: CASSPIGRSYYNEQFF
v_call: TRBV5-1; j_call: TRBJ1-2; d_call: TRBD1; clone_size: -; cdr3_nt: TGCGCCAGCGGATCGAATAATCGGGACAGCTATGGCTACACCTTC; cdr3_aa: CASGSNNRDSYGYTF
v_call: TRBV4-3; j_call: TRBJ2-3; d_call: -; clone_size: few; cdr3_nt: TGCGCCAGCAGCCAAGGGGGGCTACACACAGATACGCAGTATTTT; cdr3_aa: CASSQGGLHTDTQYF
v_call: TRBV7-9; j_call: TRBJ1-4; d_call: -; clone_size: -; cdr3_nt: TGTGCCAGCAGCTTGCGCCCAGGGGAAAAACTGTTTTTT; cdr3_aa: CASSLRPGEKLFF
v_call: TRBV4-1; j_call: TRBJ2-7; d_call: -; clone_size: few; cdr3_nt: TGCGCCAGCAGCCAAGATCTAGAGGGACGGTCCTACGAGCAGTACTTC; cdr3_aa: CASSQDLEGRSYEQYF
v_call: TRBV5-5; j_call: TRBJ2-1; d_call: TRBD2; clone_size: few; cdr3_nt: TGTGCCAGCAGCTTGGGATCTAGCGGGGGCAATGAGCAGTTCTTC; cdr3_aa: CASSLGSSGGNEQFF
v_call: TRBV24-1; j_call: TRBJ1-1; d_call: -; clone_size: -; cdr3_nt: TGTGCCACCAGTGATTCTTTGTTCCAGGAAGCTTTCTTT; cdr3_aa: CATSDSLFQEAFF
v_call: TRBV7-9; j_call: TRBJ2-7; d_call: TRBD1; clone_size: -; cdr3_nt: TGTGCCAGCAGCCTCCCCACCCGGGACAGTGGGGTCTACGAGCAGTACTTC; cdr3_aa: CASSLPTRDSGVYEQYF
v_call: TRBV12-3/TRBV12-4; j_call: TRBJ2-3; d_call: -; clone_size: few; cdr3_nt: TGTGCCAGCGCCAGGCAGGGAGATCGGCATACGCAGTATTTT; cdr3_aa: CASARQGDRHTQYF
v_call: TRBV6-1; j_call: TRBJ2-7; d_call: TRBD1; clone_size: -; cdr3_nt: TGTGCCAGCAGTGGCACCGGGACAGGGGCCCACGAGCAGTACTTC; cdr3_aa: CASSGTGTGAHEQYF
v_call: TRBV5-4; j_call: TRBJ1-1; d_call: -; clone_size: -; cdr3_nt: TGTGCCAGCAGCCGTCCCGGGACACGGAACACTGAAGCTTTCTTT; cdr3_aa: CASSRPGTRNTEAFF
v_call: TRBV9; j_call: TRBJ1-3; d_call: -; clone_size: once; cdr3_nt: TGTGCCAGCAGCCGAGACAGCGCCAAATCTGGAAACACCATATATTTT; cdr3_aa: CASSRDSAKSGNTIYF
v_call: TRBV6-5; j_call: TRBJ2-3; d_call: -; clone_size: -; cdr3_nt: TGTGCCAGCAGGGGGACGGTTAGCACAGATACGCAGTATTTT; cdr3_aa: CASRGTVSTDTQYF
v_call: TRBV6-4; j_call: TRBJ2-1; d_call: TRBD2; clone_size: -; cdr3_nt: TGTGCCAGCAGCCACTTCGGCGGGGGAACCTACAATGAGCAGTTCTTC; cdr3_aa: CASSHFGGGTYNEQFF
v_call: TRBV7-2; j_call: TRBJ1-1; d_call: TRBD1; clone_size: -; cdr3_nt: TGTGCCAGCAGCTTGCTAGTCGGGACAGGGAACACTGAAGCTTTCTTT; cdr3_aa: CASSLLVGTGNTEAFF
v_call: TRBV12-3/TRBV12-4; j_call: TRBJ2-1; d_call: -; clone_size: many; cdr3_nt: TGTGCCAGCAGTTTCCTTGAGCAGTTCTTC; cdr3_aa: CASSFLEQFF
v_call: TRBV16; j_call: TRBJ1-6; d_call: -; clone_size: many; cdr3_nt: TGTGCCAGCAGCCAATCCCGGCAGCCAAATTCACCCCTCCACTTT; cdr3_aa: CASSQSRQPNSPLHF
v_call: TRBV20-1; j_call: TRBJ1-2; d_call: TRBD1; clone_size: -; cdr3_nt: TGCAGTGCACCTAGGGGACAGGCCTATGGTGGCTACACCTTC; cdr3_aa: CSAPRGQAYGGYTF
v_call: TRBV7-9; j_call: TRBJ1-1; d_call: -; clone_size: few; cdr3_nt: TGTGCCAGCAGCTTATTGTCGACTGAAGCTTTCTTT; cdr3_aa: CASSLLSTEAFF
v_call: TRBV12-3/TRBV12-4; j_call: TRBJ2-1; d_call: -; clone_size: -; cdr3_nt: TGTGCCAGCAGTTTAACGGACTTCACCTGGGACAATGAGCAGTTCTTC; cdr3_aa: CASSLTDFTWDNEQFF
v_call: TRBV24-1; j_call: TRBJ2-1; d_call: -; clone_size: -; cdr3_nt: TGTGCCACCAGTGACCAAAGGGGAAGTACCTACAATGAGCAGTTCTTC; cdr3_aa: CATSDQRGSTYNEQFF